This passage covers 5 T cell receptor beta chains from one sample sequenced in a study of cytomegalovirus exposure and HLA in healthy donors. In the PCR, 60 Vbeta and 13 Jbeta primers were used. Here immunoSEQ multiplex PCR was the method, and the copy in TCRdb shows in-frame clones only, minus some. The data show 150,000 or so clones, approximately 80% seen once. The sample taken for sequencing was PBMCs. The receptors here all came from a woman aged 18-29 years in good health and CMV-seropositive.

This chain links TRBV29-1 with TRBJ2-5; 8 nucleotides line up with TRBD2. Germline loops: CDR1 SQVTM, CDR2 ANQGSEA. Unmatched junction bases numbered 6, after V lost 4 bases and J lost 5 bases. The CDR3 is 13 amino acids. The CDR3 sequence is CSVVGGARETQYF. As DNA, the CDR3 is TGCAGCGTTGTCGGGGGGGCTAGGGAGACCCAGTACTTC. Using reference TRBV29-1 and TRBJ2-5 for the parts outside the CDR3, the full variable domain is SAVISQKPSRDICQRGTSLTIQCQVDSQVTMMFWYRQQPGQSLTLIATANQGSEATYESGFVIDKFPISRPNLTFSTLTVSNMSPEDSSIYLCSVVGGARETQYFGPGTRLLVL.

This CDR3 reads CASSPTSGGAPGELFF. The CDR3 DNA is TGTGCCAGCAGCCCCACTAGCGGGGGGGCCCCCGGGGAGCTGTTTTTT. The chain is built from TRBV7-2 and TRBJ2-2; TRBD2 matches 13 bases. Germline trimming cut 5 bases from V and 6 bases from J; bases unmatched to any gene: 6. Looked up from germline, CDR1 is SGHTA and CDR2 is FQGNSA. There are 16 residues in the CDR3.

This clone has only one observation. The chain carries TRBV7-2 and TRBJ2-2, with TRBD2 identical over 13 bases. CDR1 and CDR2 (germline): SGHTA, FQGNSA. J lost 7 bases, V lost 5 bases, and 4 bases had no gene match. CDR3 size: 15 residues. The DNA of the CDR3 is TGTGCCAGCAGCGGGACTAGCGGGGAGCTCGGGGAGCTGTTTTTT. Encoded protein: CASSGTSGELGELFF.

The chain links TRBV5-6 to TRBJ2-1, with D unresolved. In germline, CDR1 is SGHDT, CDR2 YYEEEE. V dropped 1 base and J dropped 7 bases, with 3 bases sitting between them. The CDR3 runs 11 residues. Written as DNA, the CDR3 is TGTGCCAGCAGCTTGCTGAATGAGCAGTTCTTC. Translated: CASSLLNEQFF.

The chain combines TRBV15 with TRBJ2-2; 7 bases align to TRBD1. Per the germline V gene, CDR1 is LNHNV and CDR2 is YYDKDF (reference sequence). Germline trimming cut 6 bases from V and 3 bases from J; bases unmatched to any gene: 10. The CDR3 runs to 16 residues. The CDR3 here is CATRTSGTVYTGELFF. As DNA, the CDR3 is TGTGCCACCAGGACCTCCGGGACAGTTTACACCGGGGAGCTGTTTTTT.